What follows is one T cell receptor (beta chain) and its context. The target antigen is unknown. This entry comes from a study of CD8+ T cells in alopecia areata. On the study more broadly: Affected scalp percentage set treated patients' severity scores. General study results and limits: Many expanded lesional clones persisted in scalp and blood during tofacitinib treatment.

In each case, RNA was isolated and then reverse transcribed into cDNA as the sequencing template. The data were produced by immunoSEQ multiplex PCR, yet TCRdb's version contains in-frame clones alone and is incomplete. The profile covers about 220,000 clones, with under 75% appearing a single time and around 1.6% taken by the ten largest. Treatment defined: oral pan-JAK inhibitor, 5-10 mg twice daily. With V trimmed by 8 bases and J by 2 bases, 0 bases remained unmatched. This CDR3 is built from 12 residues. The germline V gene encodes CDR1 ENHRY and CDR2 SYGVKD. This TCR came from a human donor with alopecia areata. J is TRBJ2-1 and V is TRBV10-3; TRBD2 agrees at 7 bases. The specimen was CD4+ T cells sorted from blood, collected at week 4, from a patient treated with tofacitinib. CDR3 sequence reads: CAIAGAYNEQFF. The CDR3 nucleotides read TGTGCCATCGCGGGGGCCTACAATGAGCAGTTCTTC.